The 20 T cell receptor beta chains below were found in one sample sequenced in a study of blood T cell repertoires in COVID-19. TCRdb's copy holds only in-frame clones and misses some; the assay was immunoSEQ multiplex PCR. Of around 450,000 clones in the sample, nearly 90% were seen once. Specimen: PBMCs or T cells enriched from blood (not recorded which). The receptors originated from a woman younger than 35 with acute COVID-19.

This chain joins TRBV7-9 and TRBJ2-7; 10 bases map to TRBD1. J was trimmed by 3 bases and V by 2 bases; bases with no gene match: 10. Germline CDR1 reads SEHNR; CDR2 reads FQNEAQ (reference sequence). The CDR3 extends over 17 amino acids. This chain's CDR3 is CASSLPLGTGALYEQYF. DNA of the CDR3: TGTGCCAGCAGCTTACCCCTTGGGACAGGGGCCCTCTACGAGCAGTACTTC.

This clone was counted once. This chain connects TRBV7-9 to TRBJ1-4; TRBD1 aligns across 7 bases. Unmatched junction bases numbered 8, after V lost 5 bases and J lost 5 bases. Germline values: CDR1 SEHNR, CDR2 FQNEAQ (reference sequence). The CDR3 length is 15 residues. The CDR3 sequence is CASSGPGTENEKLFF. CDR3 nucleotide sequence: TGTGCCAGCAGCGGCCCCGGGACAGAGAATGAAAAACTGTTTTTT.

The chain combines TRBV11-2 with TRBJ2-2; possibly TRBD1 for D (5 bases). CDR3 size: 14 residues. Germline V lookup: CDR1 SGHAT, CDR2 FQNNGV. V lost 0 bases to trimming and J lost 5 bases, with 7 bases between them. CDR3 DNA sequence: TGTGCCAGCAGCTTAGAAGGGGCAACCGGGGAGCTGTTTTTT. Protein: CASSLEGATGELFF.

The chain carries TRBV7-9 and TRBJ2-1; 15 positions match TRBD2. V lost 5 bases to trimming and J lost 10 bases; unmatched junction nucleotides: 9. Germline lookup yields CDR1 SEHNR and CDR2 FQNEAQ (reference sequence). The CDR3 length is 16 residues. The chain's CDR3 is CASSPRTSGGAYEQFF. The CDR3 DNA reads TGTGCCAGCAGCCCCCGGACTAGCGGGGGGGCCTACGAGCAGTTCTTC.

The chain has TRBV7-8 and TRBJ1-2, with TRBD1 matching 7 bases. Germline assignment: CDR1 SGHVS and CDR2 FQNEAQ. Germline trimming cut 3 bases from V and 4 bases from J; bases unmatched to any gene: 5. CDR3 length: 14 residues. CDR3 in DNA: TGTGCCAGCAGCTTGGGCAAGGGGGCCTATGGCTACACCTTC. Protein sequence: CASSLGKGAYGYTF.

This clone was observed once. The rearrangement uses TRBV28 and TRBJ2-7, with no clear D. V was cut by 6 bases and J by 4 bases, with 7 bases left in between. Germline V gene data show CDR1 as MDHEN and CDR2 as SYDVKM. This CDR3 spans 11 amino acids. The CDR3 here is CASRLSYEQYF. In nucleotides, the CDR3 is TGTGCCAGCAGGCTGAGTTACGAGCAGTACTTC.

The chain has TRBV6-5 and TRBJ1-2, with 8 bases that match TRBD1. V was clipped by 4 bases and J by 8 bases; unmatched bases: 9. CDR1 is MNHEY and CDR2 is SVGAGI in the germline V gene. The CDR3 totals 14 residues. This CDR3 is CASSLGQDVGGYTF. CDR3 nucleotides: TGTGCCAGCAGTTTGGGACAGGACGTTGGGGGCTACACCTTC.

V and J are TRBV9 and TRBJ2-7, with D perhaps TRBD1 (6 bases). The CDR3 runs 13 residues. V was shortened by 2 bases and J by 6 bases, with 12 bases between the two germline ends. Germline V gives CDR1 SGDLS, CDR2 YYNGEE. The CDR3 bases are TGTGCCAGCAGCGTCGGGTGGACAGCCGAGCAGTACTTC. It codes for CASSVGWTAEQYF.

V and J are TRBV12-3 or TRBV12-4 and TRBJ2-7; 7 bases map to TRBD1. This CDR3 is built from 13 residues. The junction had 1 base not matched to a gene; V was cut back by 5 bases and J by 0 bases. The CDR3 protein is CASSGQVSYEQYF. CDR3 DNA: TGTGCCAGCAGTGGACAGGTCTCCTACGAGCAGTACTTC.

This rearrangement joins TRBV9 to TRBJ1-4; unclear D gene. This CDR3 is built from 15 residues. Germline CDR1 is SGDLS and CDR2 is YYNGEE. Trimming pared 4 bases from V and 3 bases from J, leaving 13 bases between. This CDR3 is CASSPRLVSNEKLFF. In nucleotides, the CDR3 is TGTGCCAGCAGCCCCCGACTGGTATCTAATGAAAAACTGTTTTTT.

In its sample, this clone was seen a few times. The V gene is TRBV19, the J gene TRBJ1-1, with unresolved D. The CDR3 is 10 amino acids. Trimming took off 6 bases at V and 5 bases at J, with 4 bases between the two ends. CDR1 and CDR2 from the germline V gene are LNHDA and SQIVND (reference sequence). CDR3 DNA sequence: TGTGCCAGTAGGAGGACTGAAGCTTTCTTT. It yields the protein CASRRTEAFF.

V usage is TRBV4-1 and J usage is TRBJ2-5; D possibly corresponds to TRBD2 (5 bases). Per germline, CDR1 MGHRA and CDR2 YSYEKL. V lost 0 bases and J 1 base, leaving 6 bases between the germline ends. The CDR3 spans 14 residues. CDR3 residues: CASSQDEGQETQYF. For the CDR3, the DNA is TGCGCCAGCAGCCAAGATGAGGGCCAAGAGACCCAGTACTTC.

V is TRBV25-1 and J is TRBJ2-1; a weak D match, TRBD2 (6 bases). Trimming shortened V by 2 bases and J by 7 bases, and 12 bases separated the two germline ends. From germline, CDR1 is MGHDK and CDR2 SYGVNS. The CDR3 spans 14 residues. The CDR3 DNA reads TGTGCCAGCAGTGAAGGCGGGGCGGGGAATGAGCAGTTCTTC. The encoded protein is CASSEGGAGNEQFF.

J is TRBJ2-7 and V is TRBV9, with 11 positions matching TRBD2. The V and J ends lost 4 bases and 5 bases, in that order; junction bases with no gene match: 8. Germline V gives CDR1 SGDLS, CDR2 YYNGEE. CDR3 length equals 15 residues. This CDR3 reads CASSLRLAGWHEQYF. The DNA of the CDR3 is TGTGCCAGCAGCTTACGACTAGCGGGATGGCACGAGCAGTACTTC.

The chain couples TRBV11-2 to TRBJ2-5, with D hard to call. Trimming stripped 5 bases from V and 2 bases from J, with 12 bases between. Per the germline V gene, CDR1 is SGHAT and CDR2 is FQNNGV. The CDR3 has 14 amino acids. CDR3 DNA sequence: TGTGCCAGCAGCCCCGCCGGTATACAAGAGACCCAGTACTTC. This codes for CASSPAGIQETQYF.

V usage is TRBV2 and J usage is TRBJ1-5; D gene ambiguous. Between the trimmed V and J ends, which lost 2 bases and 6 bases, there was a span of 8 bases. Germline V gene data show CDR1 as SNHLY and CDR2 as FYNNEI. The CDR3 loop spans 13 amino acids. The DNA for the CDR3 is TGTGCCAGCAGTGAATTGAGTGGTCAGCCCCAGCATTTT. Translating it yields CASSELSGQPQHF.

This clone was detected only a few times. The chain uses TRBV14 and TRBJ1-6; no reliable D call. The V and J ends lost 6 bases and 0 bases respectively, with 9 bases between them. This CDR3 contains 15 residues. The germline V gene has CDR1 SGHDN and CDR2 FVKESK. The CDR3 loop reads CASSWRTSYNSPLHF. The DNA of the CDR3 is TGTGCCAGCAGTTGGAGGACCTCCTATAATTCACCCCTCCACTTT. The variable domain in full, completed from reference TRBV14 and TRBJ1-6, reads EAGVTQFPSHSVIEKGQTVTLRCDPISGHDNLYWYRRVMGKEIKFLLHFVKESKQDESGMPNNRFLAERTGGTYSTLKVQPAELEDSGVYFCASSWRTSYNSPLHFGNGTRLTVT.

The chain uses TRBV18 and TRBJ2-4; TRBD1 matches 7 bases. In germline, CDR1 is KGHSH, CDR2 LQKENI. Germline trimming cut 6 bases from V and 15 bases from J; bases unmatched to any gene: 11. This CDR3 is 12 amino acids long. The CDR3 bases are TGTGCCAGCTCCGGGAACAGGGGTTTTCTGTACTTC. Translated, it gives CASSGNRGFLYF.

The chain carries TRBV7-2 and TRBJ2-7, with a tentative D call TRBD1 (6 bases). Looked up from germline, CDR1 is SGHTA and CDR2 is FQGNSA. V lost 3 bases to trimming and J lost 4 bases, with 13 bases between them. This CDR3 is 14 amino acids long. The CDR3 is CASSLDRAFYEQYF. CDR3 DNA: TGTGCCAGCAGCTTGGACAGAGCATTTTACGAGCAGTACTTC.

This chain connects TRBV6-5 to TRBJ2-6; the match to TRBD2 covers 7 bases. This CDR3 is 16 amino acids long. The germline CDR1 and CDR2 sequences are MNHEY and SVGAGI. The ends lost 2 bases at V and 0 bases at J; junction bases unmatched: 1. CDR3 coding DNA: TGTGCCAGCAGTTACGGGGGGGTCTCTGGGGCCAACGTCCTGACTTTC. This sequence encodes CASSYGGVSGANVLTF.